This T cell receptor beta chain comes out of a study of control samples from healthy donors and cancer patients. The repertoire was sequenced with immunoSEQ multiplex PCR; TCRdb's copy has only in-frame clones and lacks some. This sample yields some 73,000 clones, of which 85% to 95% are seen a single time; 6.2% belongs to the top ten. V was cut by 5 bases and J by 7 bases, with 14 bases left in between. The CDR3 length is 13 residues. The germline CDR1 and CDR2 sequences are LNHDA and SQIVND (reference sequence). The source is a woman aged 40 to 55 in good health. This chain links TRBV19 with TRBJ1-1; weak D call: TRBD1 (5 bases). Sample: blood. The CDR3 sequence: CASSPPEGFEAFF. The CDR3, as DNA: TGTGCCAGTAGTCCCCCCGAGGGGTTTGAAGCTTTCTTT. Based on the CDR3 plus reference TRBV19 and TRBJ1-1, the full variable domain is DGGITQSPKYLFRKEGQNVTLSCEQNLNHDAMYWYRQDPGQGLRLIYYSQIVNDFQKGDIAEGYSVSREKKESFPLTVTSAQKNPTAFYLCASSPPEGFEAFFGQGTRLTVV.